This T cell receptor beta chain was obtained from a study of molecular identifiers for immune sequencing clone quantification. CDR1 SEHNR and CDR2 FQNEAQ come from the germline V gene (reference sequence). This CDR3 comprises 14 residues. A note on this clonotype: Just one base apart from a much larger clone, this may be a read error.

Preparation of the bulk TCR libraries relied on previously described methods and listed TCR primers. TCRdb redid the calling of the PCR reads with MiXCR, one entry per CDR3 protein. The sample has 490,000 or so distinct CDR3 sequences; about a fifth are singletons. Sequenced material: naive CD8+ T cells from blood, with Jurkat cell RNA spiked in. This sample's subset: FACS-sorted CD8+CD4-CCR7+CD45RA+ naive T cells. This receptor was taken from a human donor in good health. Some libraries in this study had Jurkat cell RNA spiked in. The chain links TRBV7-9 to TRBJ2-7; TRBD2 is a possible D gene (7 bases). CDR3 amino acids: CASRPLSGDYGQYF. The DNA of the CDR3 is TGTGCCAGCAGACCTCTCTCAGGGGACTACGGGCAGTACTTC.